The 2 T cell receptor beta chains below all came from one sample that was sequenced in a study of technical replicates of blood from several donors. Method: immunoSEQ multiplex PCR; TCRdb's copy keeps in-frame clones and lacks some. Of around 50,000 clones listed, approximately 94% are singletons. The sample was T cells isolated from PBMCs. The receptors shown here come from a human donor in good health.

The V and J genes are TRBV11-2 and TRBJ2-7; TRBD2 aligns across 8 bases. The CDR3 length is 14 residues. From germline, CDR1 is SGHAT and CDR2 FQNNGV. The V and J ends lost 5 bases and 3 bases, in that order; junction bases with no gene match: 6. Written as DNA, the CDR3 is TGTGCCAGCAGCACCCGGGAGGGGAGCTACGAGCAGTACTTC. Translating gives CASSTREGSYEQYF.

This clone occurred a few times. This sequence joins TRBV7-9 and TRBJ2-2, with TRBD2 as a possible D gene (5 bases). CDR1 and CDR2 from the germline V gene are SEHNR and FQNEAQ (reference sequence). CDR3 length: 14 residues. V gave up 7 bases and J gave up 4 bases, with 13 bases separating them. The chain's CDR3 is CASTSGGVTGELFF. Here the CDR3 DNA reads TGTGCCAGCACTTCAGGAGGAGTCACCGGGGAGCTGTTTTTT.